The clone carrying this T cell receptor beta chain has a handful of counts. These data come from a study of T cell responses to AZD1222 COVID-19 vaccine. This table comes from immunoSEQ multiplex PCR, and its TCRdb copy is limited to in-frame clones, with some not included. Among roughly 110,000 clones listed, roughly 90% were seen once. The specimen comprised peripheral blood, sampled on day 0 of AZD1222 vaccination. This receptor was obtained from an adult in good health.

This chain's CDR3 is CATSARDGLYGYTF. Written as DNA, the CDR3 is TGTGCCACCAGTGCCCGGGACGGCCTCTATGGCTACACCTTC. V usage is TRBV24-1 and J usage is TRBJ1-2, with D maybe TRBD1 (5 bases). V lost 5 bases to trimming and J lost 4 bases, with 13 bases between them. Germline CDR1 and CDR2: KGHDR and SFDVKD. The CDR3 length is 14 residues.